The text below deals with one T cell receptor (beta chain). This receptor's antigen is unknown. Base qualities are not provided; no much larger clone lies one nucleotide away. The donors were some 36 Caucasian individuals from Russia, aged roughly 6 to 100 years, who were systemically healthy. Each donor gave ten milliliters of peripheral blood, drawn into EDTA-treated Vacutainer tubes. PBMCs were isolated by Ficoll-Paque density-gradient centrifugation, with at least 7 million obtained per sample. Total RNA was extracted from PBMCs with Trizol reagent, with at least 6 micrograms obtained per sample. Naive CD45RAhigh/CD27high T cell percentages were measured by flow cytometry on a PBMC aliquot from every donor. Trimming removed 4 bases from V and 5 bases from J; the gene matches leave 5 bases unexplained. Spanning cysteine to phenylalanine, the CDR3 consists of 17 amino acids. Just CDR3 DNA is preserved here, 51 bases in frame from base 1. Taken from the germline V gene, the CDR1 and CDR2 loops are KGHDR and SFDVKD.

This sample stems from a study of blood T cells in healthy people across ages (dated by TCRdb to 2013 to 2016). Looking at the study overall: In model experiments, roughly one uniquely barcoded TCR beta cDNA molecule per two T cells was captured by template switching. Using deep sequencing normalized with unique cDNA molecular identifiers, the study measured how TCR beta repertoire diversity changes with age. Donors were grouped into four age groups: young (average roughly 15 years), middle-aged (roughly 40), aged (around 60) and long-lived (about 82). To avoid experimental bias, donors of different ages were randomly spread across the sequencing lanes. Two additional independent replicas of 1 million unique cDNA reads from the same blood draw were analyzed for two donors (one aged 18 to 30 and one aged 80 or older). Overall results and qualifications from the work: The CMV infection status of donors was not known, potentially confounding age-related changes in expanded clonotypes. Estimates of total diversity based on one million sequenced T cells were considered lower bounds and underestimates. The percentage of naive T cells measured by flow cytometry correlated strongly with observed TCR beta diversity. Bulk unsorted PBMC profiling prevented conclusive comparison of naive and antigen-experienced compartments. Compared with the aged group, more naive CD4+ T cells, fewer expanded clones and increased TCR diversity were shown by the long-lived group, suggesting age selection. As age increased, observed TCR beta diversity per million T cells dropped in a roughly linear way, and a significant reduction was already evident by age about 36.

Libraries were prepared through 5' RACE. The sequencer listed for this sample is Illumina HiSeq 2500. A second PCR of about 6 to 11 cycles was performed with a sample-barcoded 5' primer and a J-beta primer mix. A unique molecular identifier was introduced onto each TCR beta cDNA molecule by a template-switch 5' adaptor carrying 12 random nucleotides. At least 3 million CDR3-containing paired-end reads were obtained from each sample. All of the RNA was converted into first-strand cDNA using the Mint cDNA synthesis kit, with a TRBC-specific oligonucleotide serving as the primer. All cDNA was treated with uracil-DNA glycosylase and then went through a first 18-cycle PCR with the universal primers M1SS and BC2_uni_R. Per the original workflow: Normalization of each sample was performed by random selection of 1 million high-quality reads, each carrying a distinct molecular identifier. Instead of being binned into consensus sequences, reads with shared molecular identifiers were discarded. CDR3 identification, clonotype clustering and error correction used MiTCR with a Q25 quality threshold and the strictest error-elimination algorithm. A nonparametric unseen species model with Euler transformation was used to estimate a lower bound on total TCR beta diversity. TCRdb redid the processing of the public reads, applying fastp at Q25 and MiXCR, and retained in-frame beta chains. Duplicate CDR3 protein sequences are folded into a single record with the most common DNA and genes. Clone size and V and J calls follow TCRdb, not the original study. For this sample there are 1.5 million to 2 million distinct CDR3 sequences; around 48% appear just once. Around 2.1% of the sample rests with the top ten.

The sample consisted of blood. This receptor was obtained from a woman in her 40s in good health. Recombination linked TRBV24-1 to TRBJ2-1, and 15 bases in between align with TRBD2. The CDR3 in this case is CATSDRGLAGGDNEQFF. The DNA sequence follows: TGTGCCACCAGTGACCGTGGACTAGCGGGGGGGGACAATGAGCAGTTCTTC.